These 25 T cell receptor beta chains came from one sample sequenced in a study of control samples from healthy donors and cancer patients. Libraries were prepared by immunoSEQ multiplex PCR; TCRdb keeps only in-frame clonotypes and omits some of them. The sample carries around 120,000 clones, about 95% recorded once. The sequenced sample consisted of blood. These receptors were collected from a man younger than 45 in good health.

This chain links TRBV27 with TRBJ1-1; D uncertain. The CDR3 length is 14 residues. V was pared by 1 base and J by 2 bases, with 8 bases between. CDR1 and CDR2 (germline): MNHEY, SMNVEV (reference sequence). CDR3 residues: CASSLWQTNTEAFF. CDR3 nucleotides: TGTGCCAGCAGTTTATGGCAAACCAACACTGAAGCTTTCTTT.

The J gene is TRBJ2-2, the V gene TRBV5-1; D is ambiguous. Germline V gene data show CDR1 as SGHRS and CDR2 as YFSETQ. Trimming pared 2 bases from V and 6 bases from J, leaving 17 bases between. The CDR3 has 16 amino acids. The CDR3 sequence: CASSFRQLGVAGELFF. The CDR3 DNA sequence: TGCGCCAGCAGCTTTCGACAATTAGGAGTGGCCGGGGAGCTGTTTTTT.

The CDR3 nucleotides read TGTGCCACCAAAGCTAGACAGGGGTCGAGCAATCAGCCCCAGCATTTT. It specifies CATKARQGSSNQPQHF. This chain connects TRBV24-1 to TRBJ1-5; 8 positions match TRBD1. The trim removed 8 bases at V and 1 base at J, leaving 9 bases unmatched. CDR3 length equals 16 residues. The germline V gene encodes CDR1 KGHDR and CDR2 SFDVKD.

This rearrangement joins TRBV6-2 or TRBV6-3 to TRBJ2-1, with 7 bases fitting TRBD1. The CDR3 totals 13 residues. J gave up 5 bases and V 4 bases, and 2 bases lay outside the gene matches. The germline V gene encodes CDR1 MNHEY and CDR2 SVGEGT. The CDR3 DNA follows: TGTGCCAGCAGTTGGGACAGCAACAATGAGCAGTTCTTC. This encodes CASSWDSNNEQFF.

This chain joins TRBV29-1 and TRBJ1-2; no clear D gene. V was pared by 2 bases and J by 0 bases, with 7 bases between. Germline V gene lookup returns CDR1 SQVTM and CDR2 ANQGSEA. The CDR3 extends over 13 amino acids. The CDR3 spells CSVEPLSNYGYTF. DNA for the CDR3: TGCAGCGTTGAACCCTTATCTAACTATGGCTACACCTTC.

The CDR3 protein is CASSQDVTGATEQFF. The CDR3 DNA reads TGTGCCAGCAGCCAAGATGTGACAGGTGCTACGGAGCAGTTCTTC. The chain joins TRBV3-1 (or the pseudogene TRBV3-2) to TRBJ2-1, with a possible D match to TRBD1 (6 bases). Germline lookup yields CDR1 LGHDT and CDR2 YNNKEL (reference sequence). Trimming took 0 bases from V and 10 from J, leaving 16 bases between them. This CDR3 has 15 amino acids.

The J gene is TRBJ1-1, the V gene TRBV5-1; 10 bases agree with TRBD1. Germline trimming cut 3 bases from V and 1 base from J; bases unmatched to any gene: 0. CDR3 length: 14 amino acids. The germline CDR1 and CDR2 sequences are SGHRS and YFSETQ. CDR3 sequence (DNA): TGCGCCAGCAGCTGGACAGGGGGGAACACTGAAGCTTTCTTT. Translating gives CASSWTGGNTEAFF. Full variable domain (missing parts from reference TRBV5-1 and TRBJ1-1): KAGVTQTPRYLIKTRGQQVTLSCSPISGHRSVSWYQQTPGQGLQFLFEYFSETQRNKGNFPGRFSGRQFSNSRSEMNVSTLELGDSALYLCASSWTGGNTEAFFGQGTRLTVV.

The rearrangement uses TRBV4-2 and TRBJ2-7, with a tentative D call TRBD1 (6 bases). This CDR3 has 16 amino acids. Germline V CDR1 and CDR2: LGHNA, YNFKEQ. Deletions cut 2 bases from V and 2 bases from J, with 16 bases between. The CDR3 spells CASSQPQGLLPYEQYF. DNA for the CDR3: TGTGCCAGCAGCCAACCACAGGGCTTACTCCCCTACGAGCAGTACTTC.

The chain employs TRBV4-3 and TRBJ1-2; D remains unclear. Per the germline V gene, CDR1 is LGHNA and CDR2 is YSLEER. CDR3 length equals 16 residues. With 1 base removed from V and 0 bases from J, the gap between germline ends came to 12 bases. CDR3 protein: CASSQGPLRPNYGYTF. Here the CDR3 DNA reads TGCGCCAGCAGCCAAGGCCCCCTGAGGCCTAACTATGGCTACACCTTC.

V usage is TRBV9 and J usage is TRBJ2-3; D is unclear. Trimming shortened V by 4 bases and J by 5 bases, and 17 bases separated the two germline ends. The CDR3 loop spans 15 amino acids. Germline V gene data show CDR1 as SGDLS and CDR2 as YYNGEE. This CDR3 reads CASSFLSVNKDTQYF. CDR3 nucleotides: TGTGCCAGCAGCTTCCTTTCGGTTAACAAAGATACGCAGTATTTT.

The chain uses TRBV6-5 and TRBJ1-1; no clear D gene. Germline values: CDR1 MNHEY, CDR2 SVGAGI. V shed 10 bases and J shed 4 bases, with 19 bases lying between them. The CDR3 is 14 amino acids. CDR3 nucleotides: TGTGCCACCTATAACTCATTCGGCGGCACTGAAGCTTTCTTT. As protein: CATYNSFGGTEAFF.

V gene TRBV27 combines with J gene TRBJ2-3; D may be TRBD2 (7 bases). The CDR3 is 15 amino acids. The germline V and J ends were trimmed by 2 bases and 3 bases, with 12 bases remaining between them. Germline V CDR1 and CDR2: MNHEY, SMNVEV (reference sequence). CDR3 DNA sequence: TGTGCCAGCAGTTTAGGGGGGGCGTTGACAGATACGCAGTATTTT. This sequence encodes CASSLGGALTDTQYF.

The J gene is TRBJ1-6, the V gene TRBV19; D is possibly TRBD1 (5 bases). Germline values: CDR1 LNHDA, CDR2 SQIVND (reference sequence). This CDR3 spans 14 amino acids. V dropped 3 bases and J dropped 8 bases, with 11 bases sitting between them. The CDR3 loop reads CASSMGDFHSPLHF. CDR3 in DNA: TGTGCCAGTAGTATGGGGGATTTCCATTCACCCCTCCACTTT.

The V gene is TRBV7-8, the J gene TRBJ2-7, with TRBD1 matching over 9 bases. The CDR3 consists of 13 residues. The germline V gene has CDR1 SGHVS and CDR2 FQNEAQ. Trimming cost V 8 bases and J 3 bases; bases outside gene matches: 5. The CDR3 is CASGDRELYEQYF. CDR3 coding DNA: TGTGCCAGCGGGGACAGGGAACTCTACGAGCAGTACTTC.

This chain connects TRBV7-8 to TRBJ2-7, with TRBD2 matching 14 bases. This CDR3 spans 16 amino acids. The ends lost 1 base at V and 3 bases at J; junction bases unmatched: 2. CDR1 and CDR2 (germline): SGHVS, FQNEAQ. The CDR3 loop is CASSLGGLAGVYEQYF. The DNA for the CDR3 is TGTGCCAGCAGCTTAGGGGGACTAGCGGGGGTCTACGAGCAGTACTTC.

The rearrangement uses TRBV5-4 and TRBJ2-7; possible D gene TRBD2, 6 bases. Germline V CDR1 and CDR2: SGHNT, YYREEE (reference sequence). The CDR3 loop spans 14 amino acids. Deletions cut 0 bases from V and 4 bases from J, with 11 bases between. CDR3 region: CASSLDRGRYEQYF. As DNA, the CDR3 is TGTGCCAGCAGCTTGGATAGAGGGAGGTACGAGCAGTACTTC. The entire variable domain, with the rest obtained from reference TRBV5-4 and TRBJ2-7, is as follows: ETGVTQSPTHLIKTRGQQVTLRCSSQSGHNTVSWYQQALGQGPQFIFQYYREEENGRGNFPPRFSGLQFPNYSSELNVNALELDDSALYLCASSLDRGRYEQYFGPGTRLTVT.

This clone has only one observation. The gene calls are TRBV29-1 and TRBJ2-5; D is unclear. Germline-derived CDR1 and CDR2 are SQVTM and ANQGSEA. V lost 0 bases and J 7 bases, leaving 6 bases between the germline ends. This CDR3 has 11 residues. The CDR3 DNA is TGCAGCGTTGAAGAAAAAGGGACCCAGTACTTC. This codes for CSVEEKGTQYF.

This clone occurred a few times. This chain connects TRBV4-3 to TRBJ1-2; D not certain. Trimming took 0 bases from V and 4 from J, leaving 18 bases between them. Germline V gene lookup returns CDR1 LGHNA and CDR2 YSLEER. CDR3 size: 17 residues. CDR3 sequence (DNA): TGCGCCAGCAGCCAAGATGGAACGGCCCCGCAAACCTATGGCTACACCTTC. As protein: CASSQDGTAPQTYGYTF.

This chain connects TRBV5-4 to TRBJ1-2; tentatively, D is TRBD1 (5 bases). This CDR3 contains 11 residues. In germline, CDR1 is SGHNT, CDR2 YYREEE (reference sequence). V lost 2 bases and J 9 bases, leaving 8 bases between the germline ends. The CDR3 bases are TGTGCCAGCAGCTTCGACAGTAGCTACACCTTC. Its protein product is CASSFDSSYTF.

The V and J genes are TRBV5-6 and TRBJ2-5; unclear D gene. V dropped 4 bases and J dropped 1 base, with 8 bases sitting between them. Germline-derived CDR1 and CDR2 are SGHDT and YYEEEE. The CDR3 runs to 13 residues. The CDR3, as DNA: TGTGCCAGCAGCGTAGTAATCCAAGAGACCCAGTACTTC. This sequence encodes CASSVVIQETQYF.

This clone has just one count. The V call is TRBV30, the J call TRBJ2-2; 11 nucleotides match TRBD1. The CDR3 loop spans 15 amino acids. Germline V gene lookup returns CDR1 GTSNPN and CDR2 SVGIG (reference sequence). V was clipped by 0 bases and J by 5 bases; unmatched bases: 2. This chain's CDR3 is CAWSVGTGGTGELFF. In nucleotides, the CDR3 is TGTGCCTGGAGTGTAGGGACAGGGGGAACCGGGGAGCTGTTTTTT.

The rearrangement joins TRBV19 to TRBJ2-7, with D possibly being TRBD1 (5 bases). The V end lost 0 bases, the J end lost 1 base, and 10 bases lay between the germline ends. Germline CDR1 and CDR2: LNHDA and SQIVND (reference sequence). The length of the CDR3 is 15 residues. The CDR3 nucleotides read TGTGCCAGTAGTATAGACCAGGGTTCATCCTACGAGCAGTACTTC. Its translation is CASSIDQGSSYEQYF. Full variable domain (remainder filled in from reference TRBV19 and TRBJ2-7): DGGITQSPKYLFRKEGQNVTLSCEQNLNHDAMYWYRQDPGQGLRLIYYSQIVNDFQKGDIAEGYSVSREKKESFPLTVTSAQKNPTAFYLCASSIDQGSSYEQYFGPGTRLTVT.

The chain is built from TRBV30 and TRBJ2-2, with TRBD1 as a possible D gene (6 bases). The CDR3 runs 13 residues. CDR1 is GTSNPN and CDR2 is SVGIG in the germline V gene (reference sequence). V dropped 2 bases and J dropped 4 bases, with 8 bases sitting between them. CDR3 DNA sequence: TGTGCCTGGAGTCGCAGGGGCACCGGGGAGCTGTTTTTT. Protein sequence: CAWSRRGTGELFF. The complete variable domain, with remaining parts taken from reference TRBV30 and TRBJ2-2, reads SQTIHQWPATLVQPVGSPLSLECTVEGTSNPNLYWYRQAAGRGLQLLFYSVGIGQISSEVPQNLSASRPQDRQFILSSKKLLLSDSGFYLCAWSRRGTGELFFGEGSRLTVL.

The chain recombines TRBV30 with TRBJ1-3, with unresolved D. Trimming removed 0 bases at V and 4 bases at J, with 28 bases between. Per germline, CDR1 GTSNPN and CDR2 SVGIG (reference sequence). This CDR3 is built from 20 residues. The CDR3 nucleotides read TGTGCCTGGAGTGTCATAAGGCGGACTTTTCCCCCCTCCCGGGGAAACACCATATATTTT. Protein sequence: CAWSVIRRTFPPSRGNTIYF. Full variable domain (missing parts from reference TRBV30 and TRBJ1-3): SQTIHQWPATLVQPVGSPLSLECTVEGTSNPNLYWYRQAAGRGLQLLFYSVGIGQISSEVPQNLSASRPQDRQFILSSKKLLLSDSGFYLCAWSVIRRTFPPSRGNTIYFGEGSWLTVV.

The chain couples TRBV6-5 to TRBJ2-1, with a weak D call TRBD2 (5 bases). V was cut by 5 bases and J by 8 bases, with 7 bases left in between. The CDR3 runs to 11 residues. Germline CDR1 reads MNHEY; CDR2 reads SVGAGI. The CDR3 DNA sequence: TGTGCCAGCAGTCTAGCCTATGAGCAGTTCTTC. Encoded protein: CASSLAYEQFF.